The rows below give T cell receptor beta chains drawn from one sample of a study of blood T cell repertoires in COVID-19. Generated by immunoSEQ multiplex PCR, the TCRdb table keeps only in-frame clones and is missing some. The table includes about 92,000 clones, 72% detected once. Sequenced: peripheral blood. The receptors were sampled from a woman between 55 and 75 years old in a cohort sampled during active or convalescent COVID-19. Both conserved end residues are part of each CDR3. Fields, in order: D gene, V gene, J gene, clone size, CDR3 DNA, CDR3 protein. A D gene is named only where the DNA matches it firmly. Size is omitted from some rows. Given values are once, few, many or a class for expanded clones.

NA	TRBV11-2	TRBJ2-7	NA	TGTGCCAGCAGCTTAGGGCTCTACGAGCAGTACTTC	CASSLGLYEQYF
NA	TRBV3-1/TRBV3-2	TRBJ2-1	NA	TGTGCCAGCAGCCAAGCCCTAGGTTCCTACAATGAGCAGTTCTTC	CASSQALGSYNEQFF
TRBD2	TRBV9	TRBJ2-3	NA	TGTGCCAGCAGCGTACCCGGGGGGGCCGGTGAAGATACGCAGTATTTT	CASSVPGGAGEDTQYF
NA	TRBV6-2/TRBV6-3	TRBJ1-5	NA	TGTGCCAGCAGTAAGCAGGGAAGTAGCAATCAGCCCCAGCATTTT	CASSKQGSSNQPQHF
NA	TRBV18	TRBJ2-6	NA	TGTGCCAGCTCACCCGCACAGGGTGGGCTGGGGGCCAACGTCCTGACTTTC	CASSPAQGGLGANVLTF
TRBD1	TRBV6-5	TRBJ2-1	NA	TGTGCCAGCAGTTACAGAAACAGGGGTGGTGGCAATGAGCAGTTCTTC	CASSYRNRGGGNEQFF
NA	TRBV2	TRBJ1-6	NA	TGTGCCAGCAGTGTGTTAGGACAGTTTAATTCACCCCTCCACTTT	CASSVLGQFNSPLHF
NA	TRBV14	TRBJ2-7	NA	TGTGCCAGCAGCCAAGAAGATAGGTCGGGGCGGGGCTACGAGCAGTACTTC	CASSQEDRSGRGYEQYF
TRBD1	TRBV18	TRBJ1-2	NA	TGTGCCAGCTCACCCGACAGGGAGCCTAACTATGGCTACACCTTC	CASSPDREPNYGYTF
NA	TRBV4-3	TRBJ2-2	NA	TGCGCCAGCAGCCAAAAGCCGGACACCGGGGAGCTGTTTTTT	CASSQKPDTGELFF
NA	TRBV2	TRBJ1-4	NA	TGTGCCAGCAGTGAGCGAGGCCTGAGTAAGGGGACTTGGGCGACTAATGAAAAACTGTTTTTT	CASSERGLSKGTWATNEKLFF
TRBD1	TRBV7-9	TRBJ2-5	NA	TGTGCCAGCAGCTTACGCTGGACAGGGCAAGAGACCCAGTACTTC	CASSLRWTGQETQYF
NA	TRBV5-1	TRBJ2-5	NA	TGCGCCAGCAGCTTGGGGTCGGGTAGACCCCTGTACTTC	CASSLGSGRPLYF
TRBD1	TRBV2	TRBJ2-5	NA	TGTGCCAGCAGAAGGGACAGATCGTTGGGGACCCAGTACTTC	CASRRDRSLGTQYF
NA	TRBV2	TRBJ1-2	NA	TGTGCCAGCAGTGATGGGGCAGTCTATGGCTACACCTTC	CASSDGAVYGYTF
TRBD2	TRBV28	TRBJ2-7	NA	TGTGCCAGCACCCTGCTCGGGGGGTTAAACGAGCAGTACTTC	CASTLLGGLNEQYF
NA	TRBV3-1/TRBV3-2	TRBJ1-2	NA	TGTGCCAGCAGCCGCCAGGGGCCCAACTATGGCTACACCTTC	CASSRQGPNYGYTF
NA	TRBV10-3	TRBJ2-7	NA	TGTGCCATCAGTGAGTCGGACAGAGAATTCTACGAGCAGTACTTC	CAISESDREFYEQYF
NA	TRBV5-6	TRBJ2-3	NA	TGTGCCAGCAGCTTGGCCTGGGGGCCGGATACGCAGTATTTT	CASSLAWGPDTQYF
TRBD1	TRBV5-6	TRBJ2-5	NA	TGTGCCAGCAGCTTGAGACAGGGGGCAGGCGAGACCCAGTACTTC	CASSLRQGAGETQYF
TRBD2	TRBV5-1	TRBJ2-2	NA	TGCGCCAGCAGCGGATGGGCTAGCGGGGTTACCGGGGAGCTGTTTTTT	CASSGWASGVTGELFF
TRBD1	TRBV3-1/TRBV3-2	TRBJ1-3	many	TGTGCCAGCAGCTTCGACAGGGGCGGTGGAAACACCATATATTTT	CASSFDRGGGNTIYF
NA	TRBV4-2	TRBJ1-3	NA	TGTGCCAGCAGCCAATCAGGACACTTCTCTGGAAACACCATATATTTT	CASSQSGHFSGNTIYF
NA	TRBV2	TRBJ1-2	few	TGTGCCAGCAGTGCCACCAGAGACTCATACCACTATGGCTACACCTTC	CASSATRDSYHYGYTF
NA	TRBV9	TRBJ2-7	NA	TGTGCCAGCAGCGTAGCCGACTATAACTACGAGCAGTACTTC	CASSVADYNYEQYF
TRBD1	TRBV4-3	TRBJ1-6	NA	TGCGCCAGCAGCTCAGGGGGCGCATCTGGGAATTCACCCCTCCACTTT	CASSSGGASGNSPLHF
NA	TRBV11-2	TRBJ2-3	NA	TGTGCCAGCAGCTTAGGTGTGACTAGTCCCGCGAGTACGCAGTATTTT	CASSLGVTSPASTQYF
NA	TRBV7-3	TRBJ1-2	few	TGTGCCAGCAGCTTATTCGGCTCAGGGCTCGGCTACACCTTC	CASSLFGSGLGYTF
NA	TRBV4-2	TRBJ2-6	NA	TGTGCCAGCAGCCGGGAACAGGTAACTGGGGCCAACGTCCTGACTTTC	CASSREQVTGANVLTF
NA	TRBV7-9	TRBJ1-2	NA	TGTGCCAGCAGCTTAGCGTCGGACAGCACGAACTATGGCTACACCTTC	CASSLASDSTNYGYTF
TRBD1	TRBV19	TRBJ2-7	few	TGTGCCAGTAGCCTTGGGACAGCTTACGAGCAGTACTTC	CASSLGTAYEQYF